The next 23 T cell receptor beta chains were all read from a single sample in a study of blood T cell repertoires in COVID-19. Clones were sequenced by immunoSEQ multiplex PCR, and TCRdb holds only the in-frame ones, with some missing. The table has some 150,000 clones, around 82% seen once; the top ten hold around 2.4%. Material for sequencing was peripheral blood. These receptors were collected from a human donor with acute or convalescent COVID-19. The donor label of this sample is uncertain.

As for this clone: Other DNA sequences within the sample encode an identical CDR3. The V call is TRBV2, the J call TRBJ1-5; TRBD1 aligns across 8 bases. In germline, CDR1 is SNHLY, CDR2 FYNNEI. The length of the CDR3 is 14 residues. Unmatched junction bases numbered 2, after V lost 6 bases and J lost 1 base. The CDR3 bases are TGTGCCAGCAGGGACAGGGTCAGCAATCAGCCCCAGCATTTT. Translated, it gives CASRDRVSNQPQHF.

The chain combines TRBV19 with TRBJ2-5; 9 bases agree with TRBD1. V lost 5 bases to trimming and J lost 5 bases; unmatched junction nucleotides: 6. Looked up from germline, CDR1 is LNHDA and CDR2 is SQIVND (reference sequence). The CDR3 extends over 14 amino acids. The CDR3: CASSPGTGRETQYF. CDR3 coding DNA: TGTGCCAGTAGTCCTGGGACAGGGAGGGAGACCCAGTACTTC. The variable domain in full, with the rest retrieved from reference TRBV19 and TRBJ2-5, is DGGITQSPKYLFRKEGQNVTLSCEQNLNHDAMYWYRQDPGQGLRLIYYSQIVNDFQKGDIAEGYSVSREKKESFPLTVTSAQKNPTAFYLCASSPGTGRETQYFGPGTRLLVL.

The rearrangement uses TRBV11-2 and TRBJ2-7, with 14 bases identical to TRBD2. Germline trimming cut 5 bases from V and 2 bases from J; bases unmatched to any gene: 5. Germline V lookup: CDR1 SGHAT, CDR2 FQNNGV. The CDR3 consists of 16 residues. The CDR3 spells CASSRGLAGDPYEQYF. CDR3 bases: TGTGCCAGCAGCCGGGGACTAGCGGGAGATCCCTACGAGCAGTACTTC.

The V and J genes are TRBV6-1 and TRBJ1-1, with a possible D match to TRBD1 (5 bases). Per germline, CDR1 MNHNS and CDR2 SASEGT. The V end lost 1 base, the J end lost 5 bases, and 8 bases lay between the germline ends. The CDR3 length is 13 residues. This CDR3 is CASSEERGTEAFF. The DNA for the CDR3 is TGTGCCAGCAGTGAAGAACGGGGGACTGAAGCTTTCTTT.

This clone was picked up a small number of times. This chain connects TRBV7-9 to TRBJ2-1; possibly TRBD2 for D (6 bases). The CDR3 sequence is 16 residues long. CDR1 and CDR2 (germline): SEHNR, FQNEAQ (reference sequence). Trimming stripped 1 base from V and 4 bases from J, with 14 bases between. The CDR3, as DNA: TGTGCCAGCAGCTTAGTCGCTCGCGGGGTTTACAATGAGCAGTTCTTC. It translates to CASSLVARGVYNEQFF. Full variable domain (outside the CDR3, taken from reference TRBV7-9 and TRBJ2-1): DTGVSQNPRHKITKRGQNVTFRCDPISEHNRLYWYRQTLGQGPEFLTYFQNEAQLEKSRLLSDRFSAERPKGSFSTLEIQRTEQGDSAMYLCASSLVARGVYNEQFFGPGTRLTVL.

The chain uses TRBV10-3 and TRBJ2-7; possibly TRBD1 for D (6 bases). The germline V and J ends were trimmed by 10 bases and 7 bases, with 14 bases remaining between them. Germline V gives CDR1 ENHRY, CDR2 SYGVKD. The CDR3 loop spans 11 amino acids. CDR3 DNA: TGTGCCACTAGGACAGCAAAGGAGCAGTACTTC. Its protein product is CATRTAKEQYF.

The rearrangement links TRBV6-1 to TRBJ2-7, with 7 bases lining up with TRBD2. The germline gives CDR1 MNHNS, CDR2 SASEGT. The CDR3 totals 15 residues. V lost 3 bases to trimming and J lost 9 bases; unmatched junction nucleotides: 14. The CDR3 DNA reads TGTGCCAGCAGTGAGCGGAGAACGGGAGGATCGGCGCAGTACTTC. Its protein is CASSERRTGGSAQYF.

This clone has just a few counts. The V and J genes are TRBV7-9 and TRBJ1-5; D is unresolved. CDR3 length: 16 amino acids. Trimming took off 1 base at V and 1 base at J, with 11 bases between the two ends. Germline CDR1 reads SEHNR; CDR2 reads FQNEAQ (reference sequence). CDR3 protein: CASSLVRGGSNQPQHF. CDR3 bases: TGTGCCAGCAGCTTAGTACGAGGAGGCAGCAATCAGCCCCAGCATTTT.

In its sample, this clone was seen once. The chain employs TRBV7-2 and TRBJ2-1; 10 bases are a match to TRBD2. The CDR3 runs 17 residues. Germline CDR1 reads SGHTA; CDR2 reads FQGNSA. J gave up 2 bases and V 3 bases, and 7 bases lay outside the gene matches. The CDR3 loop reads CASSLASGGLTYNEQFF. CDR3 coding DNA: TGTGCCAGCAGCTTGGCTAGCGGGGGCTTAACCTACAATGAGCAGTTCTTC.

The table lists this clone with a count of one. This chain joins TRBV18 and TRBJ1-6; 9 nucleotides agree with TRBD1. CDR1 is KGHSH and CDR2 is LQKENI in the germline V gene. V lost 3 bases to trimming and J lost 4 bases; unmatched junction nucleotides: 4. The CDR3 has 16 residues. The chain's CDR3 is CASSPPGQGYNSPLHF. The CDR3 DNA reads TGTGCCAGCTCACCCCCGGGACAGGGATATAATTCACCCCTCCACTTT.

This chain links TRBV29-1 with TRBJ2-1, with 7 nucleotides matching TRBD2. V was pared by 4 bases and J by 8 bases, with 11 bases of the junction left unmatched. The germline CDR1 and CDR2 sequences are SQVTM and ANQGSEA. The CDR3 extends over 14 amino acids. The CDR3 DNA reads TGCAGCGTTGGTCTAGCGGAAGTAACGGATGAGCAGTTCTTC. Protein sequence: CSVGLAEVTDEQFF.

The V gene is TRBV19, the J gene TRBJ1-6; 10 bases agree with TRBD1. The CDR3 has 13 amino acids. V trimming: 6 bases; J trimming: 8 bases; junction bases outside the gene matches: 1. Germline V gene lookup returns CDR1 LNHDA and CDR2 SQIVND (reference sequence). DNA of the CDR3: TGTGCCAGTAGCGGGACAGGGGATTCACCCCTCCACTTT. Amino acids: CASSGTGDSPLHF.

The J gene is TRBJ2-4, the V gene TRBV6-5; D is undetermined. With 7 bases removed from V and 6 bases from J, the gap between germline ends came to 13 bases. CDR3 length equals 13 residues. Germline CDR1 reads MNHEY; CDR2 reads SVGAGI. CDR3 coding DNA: TGTGCCAGCAAGAGCGAGGTAGGAAACATTCAGTACTTC. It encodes CASKSEVGNIQYF.

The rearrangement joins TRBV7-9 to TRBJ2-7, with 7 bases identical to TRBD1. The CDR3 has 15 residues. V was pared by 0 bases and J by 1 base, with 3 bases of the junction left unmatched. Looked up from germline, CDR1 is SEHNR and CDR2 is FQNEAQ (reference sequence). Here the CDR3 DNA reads TGTGCCAGCAGCTTAGCAGGGACAGTTTCCTACGAGCAGTACTTC. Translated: CASSLAGTVSYEQYF.

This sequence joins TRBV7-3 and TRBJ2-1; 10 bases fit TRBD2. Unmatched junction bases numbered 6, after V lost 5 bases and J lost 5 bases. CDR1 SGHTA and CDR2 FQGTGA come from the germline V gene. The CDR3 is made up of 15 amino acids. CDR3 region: CASSPGLANNNEQFF. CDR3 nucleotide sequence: TGTGCCAGCAGCCCGGGACTAGCGAACAACAATGAGCAGTTCTTC.

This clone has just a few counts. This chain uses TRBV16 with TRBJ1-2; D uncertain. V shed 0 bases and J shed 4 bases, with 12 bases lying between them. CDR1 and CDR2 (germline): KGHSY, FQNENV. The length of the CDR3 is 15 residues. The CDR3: CASSQSSGPSYGYTF. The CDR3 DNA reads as TGTGCCAGCAGCCAATCGTCAGGCCCCTCCTATGGCTACACCTTC.

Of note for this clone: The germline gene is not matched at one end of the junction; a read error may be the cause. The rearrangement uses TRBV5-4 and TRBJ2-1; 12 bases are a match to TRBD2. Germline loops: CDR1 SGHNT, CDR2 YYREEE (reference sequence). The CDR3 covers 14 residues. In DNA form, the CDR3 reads TGTGCCAGCAGCTTGAGGACTAGCGGGGATGAGCGGTTCTTC. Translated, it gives CASSLRTSGDERFF.

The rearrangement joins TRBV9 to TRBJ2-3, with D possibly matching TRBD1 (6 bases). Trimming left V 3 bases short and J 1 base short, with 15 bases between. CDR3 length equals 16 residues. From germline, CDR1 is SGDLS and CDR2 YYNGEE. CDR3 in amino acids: CASSGGRGGGTDTQYF. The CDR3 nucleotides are TGTGCCAGCAGCGGGGGCCGTGGGGGCGGCACAGATACGCAGTATTTT.

CDR3 protein: CAWSSTAEAFF. CDR3 in DNA: TGTGCCTGGAGTTCGACAGCTGAAGCTTTCTTT. The rearrangement links TRBV30 to TRBJ1-1; TRBD1 might be the D (5 bases). The CDR3 has 11 amino acids. Trimming took 2 bases from V and 6 from J, leaving 7 bases between them. Germline CDR1 and CDR2: GTSNPN and SVGIG (reference sequence).

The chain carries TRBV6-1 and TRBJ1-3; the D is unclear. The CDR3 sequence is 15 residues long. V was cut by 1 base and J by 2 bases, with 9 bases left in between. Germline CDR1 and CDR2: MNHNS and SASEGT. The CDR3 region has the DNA TGTGCCAGCAGTGAAGGCTCAACGGCTGGAAACACCATATATTTT. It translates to CASSEGSTAGNTIYF.

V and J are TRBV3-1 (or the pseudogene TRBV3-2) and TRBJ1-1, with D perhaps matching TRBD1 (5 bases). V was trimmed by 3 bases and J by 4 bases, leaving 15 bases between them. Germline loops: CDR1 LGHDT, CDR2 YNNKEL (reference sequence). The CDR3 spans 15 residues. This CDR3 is CASSQPPAGGTEAFF. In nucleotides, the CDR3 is TGTGCCAGCAGCCAGCCCCCAGCCGGGGGCACTGAAGCTTTCTTT.

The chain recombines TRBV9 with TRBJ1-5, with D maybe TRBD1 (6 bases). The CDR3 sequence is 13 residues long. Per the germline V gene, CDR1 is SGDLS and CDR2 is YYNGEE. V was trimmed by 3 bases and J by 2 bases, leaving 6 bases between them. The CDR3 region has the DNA TGTGCCAGCAGCGGGACAGGCAATCAGCCCCAGCATTTT. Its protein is CASSGTGNQPQHF.

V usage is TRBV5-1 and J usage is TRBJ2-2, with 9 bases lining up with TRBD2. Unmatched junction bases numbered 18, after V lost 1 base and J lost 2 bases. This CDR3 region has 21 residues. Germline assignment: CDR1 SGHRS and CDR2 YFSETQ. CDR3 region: CASSLQRAGGRELSNTGELFF. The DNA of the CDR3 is TGCGCCAGCAGCTTGCAACGCGCCGGCGGGAGGGAACTCTCAAACACCGGGGAGCTGTTTTTT.